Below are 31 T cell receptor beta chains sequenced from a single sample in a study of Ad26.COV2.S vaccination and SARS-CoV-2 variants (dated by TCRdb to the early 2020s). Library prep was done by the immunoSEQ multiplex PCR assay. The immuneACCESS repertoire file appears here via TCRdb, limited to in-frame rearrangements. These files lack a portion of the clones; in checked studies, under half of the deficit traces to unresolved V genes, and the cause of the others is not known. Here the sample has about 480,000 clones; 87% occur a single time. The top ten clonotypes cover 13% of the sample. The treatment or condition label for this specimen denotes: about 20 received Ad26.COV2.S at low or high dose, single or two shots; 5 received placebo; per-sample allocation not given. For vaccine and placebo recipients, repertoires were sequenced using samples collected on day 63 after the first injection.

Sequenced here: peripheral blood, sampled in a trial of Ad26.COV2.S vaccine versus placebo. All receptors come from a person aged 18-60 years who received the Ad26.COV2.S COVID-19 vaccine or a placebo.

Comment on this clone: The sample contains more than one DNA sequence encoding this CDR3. The CDR3 sequence: CSASTVEAFF. The CDR3 coding sequence is TGCAGTGCTAGCACCGTTGAAGCTTTCTTT. The V and J genes are TRBV20-1 and TRBJ1-1; D unclear. The CDR3 covers 10 residues. Trimming removed 3 bases at V and 7 bases at J, with 6 bases between. Germline CDR1 is DFQATT and CDR2 is SNEGSKA (reference sequence).

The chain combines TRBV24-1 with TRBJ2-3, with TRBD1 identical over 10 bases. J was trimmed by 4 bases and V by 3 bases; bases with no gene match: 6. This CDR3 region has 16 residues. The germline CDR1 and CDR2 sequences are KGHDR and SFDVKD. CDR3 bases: TGTGCCACCAGTGATCGGACAGGGGGGTCGTCAGATACGCAGTATTTT. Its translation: CATSDRTGGSSDTQYF.

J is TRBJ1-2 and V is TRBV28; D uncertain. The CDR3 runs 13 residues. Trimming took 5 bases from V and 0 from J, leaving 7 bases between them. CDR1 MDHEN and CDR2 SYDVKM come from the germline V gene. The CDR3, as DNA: TGTGCCAGCAGTGTGGGGTCTAACTATGGCTACACCTTC. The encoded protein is CASSVGSNYGYTF.

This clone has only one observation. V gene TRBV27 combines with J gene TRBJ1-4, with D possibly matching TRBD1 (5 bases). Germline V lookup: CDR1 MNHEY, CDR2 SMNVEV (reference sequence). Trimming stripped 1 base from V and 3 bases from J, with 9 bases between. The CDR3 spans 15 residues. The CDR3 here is CASSLYAGPNEKLFF. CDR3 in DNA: TGTGCCAGCAGTTTATATGCGGGACCTAATGAAAAACTGTTTTTT.

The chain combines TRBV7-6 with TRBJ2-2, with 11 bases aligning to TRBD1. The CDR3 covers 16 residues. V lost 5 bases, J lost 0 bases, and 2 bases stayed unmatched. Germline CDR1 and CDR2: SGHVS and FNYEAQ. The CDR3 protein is CASSTGQGANTGELFF. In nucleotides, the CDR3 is TGTGCCAGCAGCACGGGACAGGGGGCGAACACCGGGGAGCTGTTTTTT.

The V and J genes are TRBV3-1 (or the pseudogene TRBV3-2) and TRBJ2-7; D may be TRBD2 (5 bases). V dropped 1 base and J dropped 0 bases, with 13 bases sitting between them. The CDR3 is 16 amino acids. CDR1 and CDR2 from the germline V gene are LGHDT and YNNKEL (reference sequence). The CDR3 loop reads CASSQVWVGSSYEQYF. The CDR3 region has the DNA TGTGCCAGCAGCCAAGTGTGGGTAGGGAGCTCCTACGAGCAGTACTTC.

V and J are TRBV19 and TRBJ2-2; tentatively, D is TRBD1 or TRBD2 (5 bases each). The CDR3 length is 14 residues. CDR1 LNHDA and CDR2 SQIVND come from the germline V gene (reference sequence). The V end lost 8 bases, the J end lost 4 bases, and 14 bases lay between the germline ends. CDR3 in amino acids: CASANVRGTGELFF. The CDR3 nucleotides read TGTGCCAGTGCCAACGTGAGGGGCACCGGGGAGCTGTTTTTT. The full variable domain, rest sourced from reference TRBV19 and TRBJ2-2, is DGGITQSPKYLFRKEGQNVTLSCEQNLNHDAMYWYRQDPGQGLRLIYYSQIVNDFQKGDIAEGYSVSREKKESFPLTVTSAQKNPTAFYLCASANVRGTGELFFGEGSRLTVL.

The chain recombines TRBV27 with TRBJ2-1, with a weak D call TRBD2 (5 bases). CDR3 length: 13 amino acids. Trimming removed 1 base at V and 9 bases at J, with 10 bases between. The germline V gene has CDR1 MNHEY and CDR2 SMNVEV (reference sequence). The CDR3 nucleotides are TGTGCCAGCAGTTTATTCGGGGAGCGTGAGCAGTTCTTC. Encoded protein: CASSLFGEREQFF.

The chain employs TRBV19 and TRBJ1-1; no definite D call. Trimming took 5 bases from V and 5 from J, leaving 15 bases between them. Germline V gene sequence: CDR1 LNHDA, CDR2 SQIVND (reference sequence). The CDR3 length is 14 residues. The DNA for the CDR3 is TGTGCCAGTAGTCCAGACGGACCGTGGACTGAAGCTTTCTTT. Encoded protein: CASSPDGPWTEAFF. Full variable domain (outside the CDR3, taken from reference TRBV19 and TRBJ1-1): DGGITQSPKYLFRKEGQNVTLSCEQNLNHDAMYWYRQDPGQGLRLIYYSQIVNDFQKGDIAEGYSVSREKKESFPLTVTSAQKNPTAFYLCASSPDGPWTEAFFGQGTRLTVV.

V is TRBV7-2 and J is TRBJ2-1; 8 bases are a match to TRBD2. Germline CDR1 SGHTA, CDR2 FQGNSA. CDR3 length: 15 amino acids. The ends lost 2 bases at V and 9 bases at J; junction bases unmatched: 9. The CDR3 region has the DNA TGTGCCAGCAGCTTACCGGGACTAGACGCTCTTGAGCAGTTCTTC. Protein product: CASSLPGLDALEQFF.

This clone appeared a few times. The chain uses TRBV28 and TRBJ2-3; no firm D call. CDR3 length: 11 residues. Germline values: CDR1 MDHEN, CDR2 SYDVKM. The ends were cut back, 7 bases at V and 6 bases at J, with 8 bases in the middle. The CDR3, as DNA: TGTGCCAGCATCCTGGAGGATACGCAGTATTTT. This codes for CASILEDTQYF. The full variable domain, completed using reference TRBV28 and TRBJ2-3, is DVKVTQSSRYLVKRTGEKVFLECVQDMDHENMFWYRQDPGLGLRLIYFSYDVKMKEKGDIPEGYSVSREKKERFSLILESASTNQTSMYLCASILEDTQYFGPGTRLTVL.

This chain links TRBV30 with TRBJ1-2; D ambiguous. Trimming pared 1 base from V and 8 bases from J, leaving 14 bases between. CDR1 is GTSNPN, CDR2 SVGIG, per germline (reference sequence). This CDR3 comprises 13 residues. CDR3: CAWSGDPKAGYTF. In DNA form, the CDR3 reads TGTGCCTGGAGTGGTGATCCGAAAGCCGGCTACACCTTC.

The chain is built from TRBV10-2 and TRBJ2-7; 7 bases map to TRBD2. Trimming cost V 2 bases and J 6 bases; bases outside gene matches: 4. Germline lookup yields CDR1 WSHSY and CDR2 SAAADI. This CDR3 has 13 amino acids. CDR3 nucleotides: TGCGCCAGCAGTGAGCGGGAGGAACGCGAGCAGTACTTC. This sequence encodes CASSEREEREQYF.

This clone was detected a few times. The CDR3 coding sequence is TGTGCCTGGAGTGTACCATGGGGCCGGACCACTGAAGCTTTCTTT. Protein: CAWSVPWGRTTEAFF. The rearrangement uses TRBV30 and TRBJ1-1; possibly TRBD1 for D (5 bases). V lost 0 bases to trimming and J lost 4 bases, with 15 bases between them. The CDR3 runs to 15 residues. Germline loops: CDR1 GTSNPN, CDR2 SVGIG (reference sequence). Variable domain in full (rest from reference TRBV30 and TRBJ1-1): SQTIHQWPATLVQPVGSPLSLECTVEGTSNPNLYWYRQAAGRGLQLLFYSVGIGQISSEVPQNLSASRPQDRQFILSSKKLLLSDSGFYLCAWSVPWGRTTEAFFGQGTRLTVV.

This chain's CDR3 is CASRAGARVETQYF. The CDR3 region has the DNA TGTGCCAGTCGAGCGGGAGCTAGGGTGGAGACCCAGTACTTC. V and J are TRBV7-9 and TRBJ2-5; TRBD2 aligns across 8 bases. Germline V lookup: CDR1 SEHNR, CDR2 FQNEAQ (reference sequence). The CDR3 totals 14 residues. The junction had 11 bases not matched to a gene; V was cut back by 9 bases and J by 5 bases. Full variable domain (missing parts from reference TRBV7-9 and TRBJ2-5): DTGVSQNPRHKITKRGQNVTFRCDPISEHNRLYWYRQTLGQGPEFLTYFQNEAQLEKSRLLSDRFSAERPKGSFSTLEIQRTEQGDSAMYLCASRAGARVETQYFGPGTRLLVL.

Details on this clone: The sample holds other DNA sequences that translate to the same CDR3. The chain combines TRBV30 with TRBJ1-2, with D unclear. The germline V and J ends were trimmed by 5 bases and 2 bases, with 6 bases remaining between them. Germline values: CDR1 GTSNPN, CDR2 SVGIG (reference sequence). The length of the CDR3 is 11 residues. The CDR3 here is CAWGGNYGYTF. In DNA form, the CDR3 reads TGTGCCTGGGGTGGAAACTATGGCTACACCTTC.

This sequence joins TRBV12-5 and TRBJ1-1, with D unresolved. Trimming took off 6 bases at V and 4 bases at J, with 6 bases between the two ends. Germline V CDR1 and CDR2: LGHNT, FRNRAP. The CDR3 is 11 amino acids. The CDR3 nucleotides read TGTGCTAGTGGGGGTTTCACTGAAGCTTTCTTT. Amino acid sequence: CASGGFTEAFF.

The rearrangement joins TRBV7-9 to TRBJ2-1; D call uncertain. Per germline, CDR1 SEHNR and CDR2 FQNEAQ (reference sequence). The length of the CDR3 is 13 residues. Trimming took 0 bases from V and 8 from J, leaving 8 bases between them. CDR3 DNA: TGTGCCAGCAGCTTAGCAGGGCTGGATGAGCAGTTCTTC. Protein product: CASSLAGLDEQFF.

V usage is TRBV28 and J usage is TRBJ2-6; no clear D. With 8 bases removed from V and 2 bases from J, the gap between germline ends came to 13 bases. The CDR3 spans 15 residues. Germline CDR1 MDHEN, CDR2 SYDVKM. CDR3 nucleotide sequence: TGTGCCAGCTCCCGAGAACAGACTGGGGCCAACGTCCTGACTTTC. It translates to CASSREQTGANVLTF.

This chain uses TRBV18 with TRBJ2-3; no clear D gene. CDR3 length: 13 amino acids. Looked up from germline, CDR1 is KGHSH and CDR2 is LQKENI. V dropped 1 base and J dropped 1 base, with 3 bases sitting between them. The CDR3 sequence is CASSPQRTDTQYF. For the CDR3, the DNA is TGTGCCAGCTCACCACAGCGCACAGATACGCAGTATTTT.

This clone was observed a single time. CDR3 in amino acids: CSVGQGLGNQPQHF. In nucleotides, the CDR3 is TGCAGCGTCGGACAGGGACTTGGCAATCAGCCCCAGCATTTT. This chain joins TRBV29-1 and TRBJ1-5; 8 nucleotides agree with TRBD1. The length of the CDR3 is 14 residues. The V gene's germline CDR1 is SQVTM and CDR2 ANQGSEA. Trimming at V came to 6 bases and at J to 2 bases, leaving 6 bases not matched to a gene.

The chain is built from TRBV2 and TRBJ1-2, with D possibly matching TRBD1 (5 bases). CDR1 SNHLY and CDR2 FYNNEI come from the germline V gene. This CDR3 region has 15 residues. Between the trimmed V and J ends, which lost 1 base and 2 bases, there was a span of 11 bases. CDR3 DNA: TGTGCCAGCAGTGAAGTAGACAGCCAAAACTATGGCTACACCTTC. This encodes CASSEVDSQNYGYTF.

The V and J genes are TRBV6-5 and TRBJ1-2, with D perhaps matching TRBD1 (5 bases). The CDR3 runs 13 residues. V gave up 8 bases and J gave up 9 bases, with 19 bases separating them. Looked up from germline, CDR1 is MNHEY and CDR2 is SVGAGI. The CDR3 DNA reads TGTGCCAGCCGCGGCGGAGGGACGATGAGCTACACCTTC. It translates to CASRGGGTMSYTF.

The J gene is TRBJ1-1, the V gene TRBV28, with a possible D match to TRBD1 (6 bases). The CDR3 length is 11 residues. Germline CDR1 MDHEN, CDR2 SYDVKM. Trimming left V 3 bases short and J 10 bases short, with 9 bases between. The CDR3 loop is CASSLGATAFF. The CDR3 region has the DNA TGTGCCAGCAGTTTGGGGGCTACAGCTTTCTTT.

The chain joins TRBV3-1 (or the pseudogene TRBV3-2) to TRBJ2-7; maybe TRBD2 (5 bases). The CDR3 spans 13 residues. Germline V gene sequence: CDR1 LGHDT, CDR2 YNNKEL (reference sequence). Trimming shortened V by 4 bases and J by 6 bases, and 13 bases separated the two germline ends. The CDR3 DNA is TGTGCCAGCAGCCGTCAGAGGGCCAGCGAGCAGTACTTC. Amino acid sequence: CASSRQRASEQYF.

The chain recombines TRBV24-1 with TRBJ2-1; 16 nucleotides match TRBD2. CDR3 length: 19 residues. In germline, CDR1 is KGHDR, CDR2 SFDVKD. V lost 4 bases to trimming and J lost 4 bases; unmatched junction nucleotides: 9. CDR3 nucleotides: TGTGCCACCAGTGACCCTGGGGGGACTAGCGGGAGGGGATACAATGAGCAGTTCTTC. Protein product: CATSDPGGTSGRGYNEQFF.

The CDR3 loop is CASSAANTFYEQYF. Written as DNA, the CDR3 is TGTGCCAGTAGCGCGGCGAACACATTCTACGAGCAGTACTTC. The chain employs TRBV19 and TRBJ2-7; D is undetermined. V was cut by 6 bases and J by 3 bases, with 15 bases left in between. This CDR3 is built from 14 residues. Germline CDR1 and CDR2: LNHDA and SQIVND (reference sequence).

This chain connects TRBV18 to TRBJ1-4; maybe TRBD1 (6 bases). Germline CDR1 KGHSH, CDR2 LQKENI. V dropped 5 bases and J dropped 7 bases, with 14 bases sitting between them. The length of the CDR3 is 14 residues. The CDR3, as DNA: TGTGCCAGCTCAATCAGGGGAGACGGTGAAAAACTGTTTTTT. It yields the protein CASSIRGDGEKLFF.

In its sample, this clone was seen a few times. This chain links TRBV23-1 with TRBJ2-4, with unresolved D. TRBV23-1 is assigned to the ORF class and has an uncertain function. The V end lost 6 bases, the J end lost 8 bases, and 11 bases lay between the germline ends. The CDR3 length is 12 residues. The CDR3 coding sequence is TGCGCCAGCAGGAAGACGTTCGACATTCAGTACTTC. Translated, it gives CASRKTFDIQYF.

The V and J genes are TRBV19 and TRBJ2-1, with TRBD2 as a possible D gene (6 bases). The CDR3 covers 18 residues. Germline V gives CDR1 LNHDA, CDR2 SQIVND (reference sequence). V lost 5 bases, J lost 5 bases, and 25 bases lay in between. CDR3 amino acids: CASSPTWRGARGDNEQFF. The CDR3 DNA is TGTGCCAGTAGTCCAACATGGAGGGGAGCCCGAGGCGACAATGAGCAGTTCTTC.

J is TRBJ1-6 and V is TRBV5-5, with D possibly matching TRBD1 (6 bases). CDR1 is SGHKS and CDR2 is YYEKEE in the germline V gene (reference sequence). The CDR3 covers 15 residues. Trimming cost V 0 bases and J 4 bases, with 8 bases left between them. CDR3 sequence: CASSLAGAYNSPLHF. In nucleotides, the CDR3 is TGTGCCAGCAGCTTGGCAGGGGCTTATAATTCACCCCTCCACTTT.